The 30 T cell receptor beta chains given below trace back to one sample, sequenced in a study of T-cell reconstitution after alpha-beta-depleted transplantation in children. Library preparation (for TCRbeta) was performed with unique molecular identifiers. One entry per CDR3 protein results from TCRdb running MiXCR on the PCR reads. The sample carries hundreds of thousands of distinct CDR3 sequences, approximately 22% recorded once. Source: PBMCs, mostly from graft donor cells, taken 360 days after TCRalphabeta/CD19-depleted stem cell transplant. These receptors were taken from a boy in the first two years of life who had a stem cell transplant for acute myeloid leukemia, so the T cells may come from the graft donor.

The genes are TRBV7-2 and TRBJ1-5, with TRBD1 as a possible D gene (6 bases). Germline V gene data show CDR1 as SGHTA and CDR2 as FQGNSA. The ends were cut back, 7 bases at V and 7 bases at J, with 20 bases in the middle. CDR3 length equals 15 residues. The CDR3 coding sequence is TGTGCCAGCACCCAAAGAACAGGGTCTTTACAGCCCCAGCATTTT. This encodes CASTQRTGSLQPQHF.

CDR3 protein: CASTDSFRQYF. DNA of the CDR3: TGTGCCAGCACGGACAGCTTTCGTCAGTACTTC. The V call is TRBV27, the J call TRBJ2-7, with D tentatively TRBD1 (6 bases). The V end lost 7 bases, the J end lost 10 bases, and 14 bases lay between the germline ends. Germline V CDR1 and CDR2: MNHEY, SMNVEV (reference sequence). The CDR3 extends over 11 amino acids.

This clonotype was recorded a few times. This rearrangement joins TRBV29-1 to TRBJ1-1; a weak D match, TRBD1 (5 bases). The germline V gene has CDR1 SQVTM and CDR2 ANQGSEA. V lost 7 bases, J lost 0 bases, and 9 bases lay in between. The CDR3 has 12 amino acids. CDR3 residues: CSDDSLNTEAFF. The CDR3 DNA follows: TGCAGCGACGACAGCTTGAACACTGAAGCTTTCTTT.

V usage is TRBV20-1 and J usage is TRBJ2-7, with 9 positions matching TRBD1. This CDR3 is built from 14 residues. Germline trimming cut 5 bases from V and 3 bases from J; bases unmatched to any gene: 8. In germline, CDR1 is DFQATT, CDR2 SNEGSKA (reference sequence). CDR3 DNA: TGCAGTGCTCAGTTCAGGGACAGGGACTACGAGCAGTACTTC. Amino acid sequence: CSAQFRDRDYEQYF.

This clonotype was seen only a few times. V and J are TRBV6-5 and TRBJ1-1; D remains unclear. Trimming shortened V by 0 bases and J by 1 base, and 12 bases separated the two germline ends. This CDR3 comprises 16 residues. Germline V lookup: CDR1 MNHEY, CDR2 SVGAGI. The CDR3 is CASSYSKGWGNTEAFF. The CDR3 DNA sequence: TGTGCCAGCAGTTACTCAAAGGGATGGGGGAACACTGAAGCTTTCTTT.

This clonotype has ten or more counts. The J gene is TRBJ2-3, the V gene TRBV9; perhaps TRBD1 as D (5 bases). V lost 0 bases to trimming and J lost 2 bases, with 13 bases between them. CDR3 size: 16 residues. Germline V gives CDR1 SGDLS, CDR2 YYNGEE. As DNA, the CDR3 is TGTGCCAGCAGCGTAGCCCAACCAGGGAACACAGATACGCAGTATTTT. This sequence encodes CASSVAQPGNTDTQYF.

The sample holds many counts of this clonotype. The chain combines TRBV2 with TRBJ1-1; a weak D match, TRBD1 (5 bases). The CDR3 sequence is 14 residues long. Between the trimmed V and J ends, which lost 5 bases and 2 bases, there was a span of 12 bases. Germline V gives CDR1 SNHLY, CDR2 FYNNEI. The CDR3: CASSSFGANTEAFF. The CDR3 bases are TGTGCCAGCAGTTCGTTTGGGGCCAACACTGAAGCTTTCTTT.

This chain uses TRBV20-1 with TRBJ2-4; 8 bases are shared with TRBD1. This CDR3 spans 12 amino acids. The trim removed 3 bases at V and 10 bases at J, leaving 5 bases unmatched. CDR1 and CDR2 (germline): DFQATT, SNEGSKA (reference sequence). The CDR3 DNA is TGCAGTGCTAGTGACAGGGGAGGAATTCAGTACTTC. As protein: CSASDRGGIQYF.

This clonotype was seen repeatedly, ten times or more. The rearrangement uses TRBV29-1 and TRBJ1-5; D is perhaps TRBD1 (5 bases). V was trimmed by 4 bases and J by 6 bases, leaving 13 bases between them. The CDR3 consists of 13 residues. Per the germline V gene, CDR1 is SQVTM and CDR2 is ANQGSEA. The CDR3 reads CSVGQGVGQPQHF. The CDR3 DNA reads TGCAGCGTTGGTCAGGGAGTCGGTCAGCCCCAGCATTTT. Full variable domain (outside the CDR3, taken from reference TRBV29-1 and TRBJ1-5): SAVISQKPSRDICQRGTSLTIQCQVDSQVTMMFWYRQQPGQSLTLIATANQGSEATYESGFVIDKFPISRPNLTFSTLTVSNMSPEDSSIYLCSVGQGVGQPQHFGDGTRLSIL.

This clonotype was recorded once. This sequence joins TRBV15 and TRBJ1-5, with D maybe TRBD1 (5 bases). The CDR3 contains 15 residues. Germline loops: CDR1 LNHNV, CDR2 YYDKDF (reference sequence). Between the trimmed V and J ends, which lost 2 bases and 4 bases, there was a span of 12 bases. CDR3 residues: CATSRPNRLNQPQHF. The CDR3 DNA is TGTGCCACCAGCAGACCCAACAGGTTAAATCAGCCCCAGCATTTT.

The chain uses TRBV7-2 and TRBJ2-3; D gene ambiguous. CDR3 size: 16 residues. From germline, CDR1 is SGHTA and CDR2 FQGNSA. V was shortened by 5 bases and J by 1 base, with 16 bases between the two germline ends. CDR3 in amino acids: CASSISPSVGTDTQYF. As DNA, the CDR3 is TGTGCCAGCAGCATATCCCCCTCGGTGGGCACAGATACGCAGTATTTT. The full variable domain, in which reference TRBV7-2 and TRBJ2-3 provide the parts outside the CDR3, is GAGVSQSPSNKVTEKGKDVELRCDPISGHTALYWYRQSLGQGLEFLIYFQGNSAPDKSGLPSDRFSAERTGGSVSTLTIQRTQQEDSAVYLCASSISPSVGTDTQYFGPGTRLTVL.

This clonotype was seen only a few times. The V call is TRBV6-5, the J call TRBJ1-2, with a tentative D call TRBD1 (5 bases). CDR1 and CDR2 (germline): MNHEY, SVGAGI. CDR3 length: 13 amino acids. The V and J ends lost 0 bases and 8 bases respectively, with 10 bases between them. The CDR3 nucleotides are TGTGCCAGCAGTTACTCGGCCGGGGCCGGCTACACCTTC. Amino acid sequence: CASSYSAGAGYTF.

This rearrangement joins TRBV20-1 to TRBJ2-7; D is tentatively TRBD1 or TRBD2 (5 bases each). Germline CDR1 is DFQATT and CDR2 is SNEGSKA (reference sequence). The CDR3 consists of 12 residues. Trimming cost V 2 bases and J 3 bases, with 8 bases left between them. The DNA for the CDR3 is TGCAGTGCTAGAAGGGACGGCTACGAGCAGTACGTC. Its translation is CSARRDGYEQYV.

This chain links TRBV5-1 with TRBJ1-5; D is possibly TRBD1 (6 bases). Germline V gene lookup returns CDR1 SGHRS and CDR2 YFSETQ. The CDR3 covers 15 residues. Trimming took 4 bases from V and 2 from J, leaving 13 bases between them. The CDR3 loop is CASSLLQGGNQPQHF. The CDR3 DNA reads TGCGCCAGCAGCCTGTTACAGGGCGGCAATCAGCCCCAGCATTTT.

V usage is TRBV25-1 and J usage is TRBJ2-6; possibly TRBD2 for D (5 bases). The CDR3 totals 19 residues. CDR1 MGHDK and CDR2 SYGVNS come from the germline V gene. The ends were cut back, 5 bases at V and 0 bases at J, with 20 bases in the middle. In DNA, the CDR3 is TGTGCCAGCAGTCGAAGGAGTGGTAGGGAGCTCTCTGGGGCCAACGTCCTGACTTTC. Protein: CASSRRSGRELSGANVLTF. Filled out from reference TRBV25-1 and TRBJ2-6, the complete variable domain reads EADIYQTPRYLVIGTGKKITLECSQTMGHDKMYWYQQDPGMELHLIHYSYGVNSTEKGDLSSESTVSRIRTEHFPLTLESARPSHTSQYLCASSRRSGRELSGANVLTFGAGSRLTVL.

This clonotype was seen ten or more times. This chain uses TRBV24-1 with TRBJ2-1, with D tentatively TRBD1 (6 bases). The CDR3 consists of 15 residues. Per the germline V gene, CDR1 is KGHDR and CDR2 is SFDVKD. Trimming removed 7 bases at V and 4 bases at J, with 16 bases between. The CDR3 coding sequence is TGTGCCACCAGCCGAGGGGGTGGCCTATACAATGAGCAGTTCTTC. Amino acids: CATSRGGGLYNEQFF.

This clonotype occurred many times. The chain recombines TRBV20-1 with TRBJ2-5; TRBD1 aligns across 11 bases. The CDR3 extends over 14 amino acids. The trim removed 5 bases at V and 3 bases at J, leaving 5 bases unmatched. Germline V gene lookup returns CDR1 DFQATT and CDR2 SNEGSKA (reference sequence). This chain's CDR3 is CSASRDRGKETQYF. CDR3 in DNA: TGCAGTGCTTCCCGGGACAGGGGGAAAGAGACCCAGTACTTC.

The chain couples TRBV12-3 or TRBV12-4 to TRBJ1-4; D gene uncertain. The germline V and J ends were trimmed by 5 bases and 6 bases, with 16 bases remaining between them. CDR3 length: 15 amino acids. The CDR3 coding sequence is TGTGCCAGCAGTCCTGCGTTCGTCTCAGATGAAAAACTGTTTTTT. This encodes CASSPAFVSDEKLFF.

The chain links TRBV5-1 to TRBJ2-1; no reliable D call. V lost 0 bases to trimming and J lost 6 bases, with 13 bases between them. The CDR3 loop spans 15 amino acids. Germline V gives CDR1 SGHRS, CDR2 YFSETQ. DNA of the CDR3: TGCGCCAGCAGCTTGGTCACGGTGGCGCCCAATGAGCAGTTCTTC. Residues: CASSLVTVAPNEQFF.

This clonotype has at least ten counts. The V and J genes are TRBV7-8 and TRBJ2-5, with D unresolved. Trimming took off 3 bases at V and 0 bases at J, with 26 bases between the two ends. Looked up from germline, CDR1 is SGHVS and CDR2 is FQNEAQ. The CDR3 consists of 20 residues. CDR3 protein: CASSFIGNIEPAPYQETQYF. The DNA for the CDR3 is TGTGCCAGCAGCTTTATCGGCAATATCGAACCAGCCCCTTACCAAGAGACCCAGTACTTC.

The V and J genes are TRBV10-3 and TRBJ1-5; TRBD1 might be the D (5 bases). The CDR3 totals 15 residues. Trimming removed 2 bases from V and 2 bases from J, with 10 bases in between. Germline loops: CDR1 ENHRY, CDR2 SYGVKD. CDR3 loop: CAISEGTWGNQPQHF. CDR3 DNA: TGTGCCATCAGTGAGGGGACGTGGGGCAATCAGCCCCAGCATTTT.

The rearrangement joins TRBV6-2 or TRBV6-3 to TRBJ1-3; 9 bases map to TRBD1. This CDR3 region has 21 residues. The germline CDR1 and CDR2 sequences are MNHEY and SVGEGT. Trimming at V came to 1 base and at J to 0 bases, leaving 16 bases not matched to a gene. CDR3 coding DNA: TGTGCCAGCAGTTACTTCACCCGGGACAGGGAACCATTGAGCTCTGGAAACACCATATATTTT. Translated, it gives CASSYFTRDREPLSSGNTIYF.

This clonotype was recorded at least ten times. This chain's CDR3 is CASSQEGGYQPQHF. The CDR3, as DNA: TGCGCCAGCAGCCAAGAGGGAGGATATCAGCCCCAGCATTTT. The V gene is TRBV4-1, the J gene TRBJ1-5; the D is unclear. Germline-derived CDR1 and CDR2 are MGHRA and YSYEKL. V was clipped by 0 bases and J by 5 bases, with 8 bases between them. The CDR3 is 14 amino acids.

This clonotype was counted only a few times. This chain links TRBV6-5 with TRBJ2-7, with a weak D call TRBD2 (6 bases). There are 13 residues in the CDR3. Germline V lookup: CDR1 MNHEY, CDR2 SVGAGI. V lost 0 bases and J 8 bases, leaving 11 bases between the germline ends. CDR3 DNA: TGTGCCAGCAGTTACTCGACGGAGGGAAAGCAGTACTTC. As protein: CASSYSTEGKQYF.

This clonotype occurred many times. V gene TRBV6-5 combines with J gene TRBJ2-7; D tentatively reads TRBD1 or TRBD2 (6 bases each). This CDR3 has 19 amino acids. Per germline, CDR1 MNHEY and CDR2 SVGAGI. Trimming stripped 2 bases from V and 2 bases from J, with 25 bases between. CDR3 in amino acids: CASSYGLGYMGGLPYEQYF. CDR3 coding DNA: TGTGCCAGCAGTTACGGGCTAGGTTACATGGGGGGCTTGCCCTACGAGCAGTACTTC.

V gene TRBV5-1 combines with J gene TRBJ1-2, with D possibly being TRBD1 (6 bases). The CDR3 is made up of 15 amino acids. Germline V gives CDR1 SGHRS, CDR2 YFSETQ. Trimming removed 3 bases from V and 3 bases from J, with 15 bases in between. The CDR3 bases are TGCGCCAGCAGCTATTTTTGGGGGCTCGACTATGGCTACACCTTC. Translating it yields CASSYFWGLDYGYTF.

The chain carries TRBV4-3 and TRBJ1-5, with D unclear. This CDR3 contains 15 residues. V gave up 1 base and J gave up 4 bases, with 11 bases separating them. Germline CDR1 LGHNA, CDR2 YSLEER. CDR3 coding DNA: TGCGCCAGCAGCCAAGGTCGGACCCGAAATCAGCCCCAGCATTTT. This translates into CASSQGRTRNQPQHF.

The rearrangement links TRBV6-1 to TRBJ2-7, with D perhaps matching TRBD2 (5 bases). Trimming cost V 9 bases and J 6 bases, with 9 bases left between them. This CDR3 comprises 10 residues. The germline V gene has CDR1 MNHNS and CDR2 SASEGT. The CDR3 loop is CARLAAEQYV. For the CDR3, the DNA is TGTGCCAGGCTAGCAGCCGAGCAGTACGTC.

The rearrangement links TRBV29-1 to TRBJ2-2; D might be TRBD2 (5 bases). The germline CDR1 and CDR2 sequences are SQVTM and ANQGSEA. The CDR3 has 15 residues. The germline V and J ends were trimmed by 3 bases and 5 bases, with 16 bases remaining between them. The CDR3 DNA reads as TGCAGCGTTGAGCCCGACAAGTCGGGAACCGGGGAGCTGTTTTTT. It yields the protein CSVEPDKSGTGELFF.

This clonotype appeared a few times. This chain links TRBV6-5 with TRBJ2-2, with D hard to call. V gave up 0 bases and J gave up 6 bases, with 11 bases separating them. The CDR3 contains 15 residues. Germline-derived CDR1 and CDR2 are MNHEY and SVGAGI. CDR3 in DNA: TGTGCCAGCAGTTACTCGATATCTCGGGCCGGGGAGCTGTTTTTT. As protein: CASSYSISRAGELFF.